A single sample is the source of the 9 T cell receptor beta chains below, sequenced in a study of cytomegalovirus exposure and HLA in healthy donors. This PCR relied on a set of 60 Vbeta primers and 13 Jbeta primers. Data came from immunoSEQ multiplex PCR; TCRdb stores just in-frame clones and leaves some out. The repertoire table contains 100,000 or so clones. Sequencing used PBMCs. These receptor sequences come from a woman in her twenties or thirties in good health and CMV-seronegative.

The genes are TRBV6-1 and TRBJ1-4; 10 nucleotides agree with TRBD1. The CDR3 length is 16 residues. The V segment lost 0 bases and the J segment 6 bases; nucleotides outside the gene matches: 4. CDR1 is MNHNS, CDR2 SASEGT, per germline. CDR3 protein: CASSEAVGTGDEKLFF. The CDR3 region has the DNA TGTGCCAGCAGTGAAGCGGTCGGGACAGGGGATGAAAAACTGTTTTTT.

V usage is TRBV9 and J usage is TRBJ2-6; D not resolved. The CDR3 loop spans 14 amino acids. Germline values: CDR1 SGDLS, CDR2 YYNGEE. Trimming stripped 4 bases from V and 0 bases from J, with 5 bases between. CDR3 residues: CASSQNSGANVLTF. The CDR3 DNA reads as TGTGCCAGCAGCCAAAACTCTGGGGCCAACGTCCTGACTTTC.

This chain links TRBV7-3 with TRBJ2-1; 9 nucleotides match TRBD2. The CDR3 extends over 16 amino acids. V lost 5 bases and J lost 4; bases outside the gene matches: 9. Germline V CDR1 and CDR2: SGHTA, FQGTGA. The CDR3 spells CASSPSAGGFYNEQFF. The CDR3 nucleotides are TGTGCCAGCAGCCCGTCAGCGGGGGGCTTTTACAATGAGCAGTTCTTC.

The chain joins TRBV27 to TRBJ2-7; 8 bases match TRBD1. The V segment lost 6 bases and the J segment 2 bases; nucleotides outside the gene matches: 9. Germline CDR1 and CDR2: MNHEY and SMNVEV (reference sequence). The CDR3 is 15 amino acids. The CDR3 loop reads CASSARQGAPYEQYF. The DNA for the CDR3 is TGTGCCAGCAGCGCCAGGCAGGGGGCTCCCTACGAGCAGTACTTC.

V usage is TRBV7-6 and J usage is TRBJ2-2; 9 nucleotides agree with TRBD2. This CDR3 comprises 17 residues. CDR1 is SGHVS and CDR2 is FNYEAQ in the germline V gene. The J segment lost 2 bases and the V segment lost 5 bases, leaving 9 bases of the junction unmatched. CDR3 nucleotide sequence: TGTGCCAGCAGCCTTTTACAGCGGGGGGAAAACACCGGGGAGCTGTTTTTT. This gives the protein CASSLLQRGENTGELFF.

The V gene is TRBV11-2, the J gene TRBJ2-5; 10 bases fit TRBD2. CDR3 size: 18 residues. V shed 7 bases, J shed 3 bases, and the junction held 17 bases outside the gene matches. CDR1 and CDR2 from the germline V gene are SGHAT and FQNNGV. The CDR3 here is CASTEGGTSAFREETQYF. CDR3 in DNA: TGTGCCAGCACCGAGGGGGGGACTAGCGCGTTCAGAGAAGAGACCCAGTACTTC.

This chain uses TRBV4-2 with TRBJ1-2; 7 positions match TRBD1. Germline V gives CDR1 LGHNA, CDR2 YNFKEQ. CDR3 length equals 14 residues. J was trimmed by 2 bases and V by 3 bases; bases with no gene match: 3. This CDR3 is CASSQGQKNYGYTF. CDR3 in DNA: TGTGCCAGCAGCCAGGGACAGAAAAACTATGGCTACACCTTC.

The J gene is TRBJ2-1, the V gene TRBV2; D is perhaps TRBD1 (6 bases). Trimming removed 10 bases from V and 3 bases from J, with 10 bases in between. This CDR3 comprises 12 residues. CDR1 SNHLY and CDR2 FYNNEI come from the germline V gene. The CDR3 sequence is CANRDNYNEQFF. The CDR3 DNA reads TGTGCCAACAGGGACAACTACAATGAGCAGTTCTTC.

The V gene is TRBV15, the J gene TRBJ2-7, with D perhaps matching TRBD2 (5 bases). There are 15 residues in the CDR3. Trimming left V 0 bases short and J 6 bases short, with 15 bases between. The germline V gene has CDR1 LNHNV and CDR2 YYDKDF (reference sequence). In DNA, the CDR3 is TGTGCCACCAGCAGAGATCGGGGTGTCTTTGGCGAGCAGTACTTC. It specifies CATSRDRGVFGEQYF. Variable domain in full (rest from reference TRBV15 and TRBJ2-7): DAMVIQNPRYQVTQFGKPVTLSCSQTLNHNVMYWYQQKSSQAPKLLFHYYDKDFNNEADTPDNFQSRRPNTSFCFLDIRSPGLGDTAMYLCATSRDRGVFGEQYFGPGTRLTVT.